This TCR beta chain is from a study of OX40 agonist ivuxolimab in advanced cancers. Measured with immunoSEQ multiplex PCR; TCRdb has only the in-frame clones, and not every one. Of tens of thousands of clones in the sample, approximately 93% were seen once. Notes on this clone: Its antigen is not known.

Germline-derived CDR1 and CDR2 are LGHNA and YNFKEQ. The CDR3 spans 16 residues. Trimming removed 0 bases from V and 0 bases from J, with 12 bases in between. Overall study results and limits: Which antigen the expanded peripheral T cells recognized is unknown. CD4+ and CD8+ blood T cells expanded clonally by week 6 at 0.1 to 3.0 mg/kg.

The clonotype originates from an adult with an advanced solid tumor such as melanoma, head and neck, liver or kidney cancer. This chain uses TRBV4-2 with TRBJ2-7, with no clear D. The sample here was CD4+ or CD8+ T cells sorted from blood, taken in a trial of the OX40 agonist ivuxolimab. As DNA, the CDR3 is TGTGCCAGCAGCCAAGATCGGTACGGTAGCTCCTACGAGCAGTACTTC. It codes for CASSQDRYGSSYEQYF.